The 16 T cell receptor beta chains below all came from one sample that was sequenced in a study of blood T cell repertoires in COVID-19. Clones were read by immunoSEQ multiplex PCR, and TCRdb kept only the in-frame ones, dropping some. Of over 450,000 clones in the sample, around nine tenths are singletons; the top ten hold under 8.5%. Input material: peripheral blood. The source is a woman aged 45-60 years with COVID-19, enrolled during active disease.

The V and J genes are TRBV9 and TRBJ2-3; a possible D gene is TRBD1 (6 bases). Germline CDR1 and CDR2: SGDLS and YYNGEE. Trimming stripped 0 bases from V and 2 bases from J, with 13 bases between. The CDR3 extends over 16 amino acids. CDR3: CASSVAAGDLTDTQYF. The CDR3 bases are TGTGCCAGCAGCGTAGCAGCAGGGGACCTCACAGATACGCAGTATTTT.

The genes are TRBV7-8 and TRBJ2-1; 7 bases are a match to TRBD1. This CDR3 is built from 14 residues. Germline CDR1 SGHVS, CDR2 FQNEAQ. The V segment lost 5 bases and the J segment 6 bases; nucleotides outside the gene matches: 7. CDR3 coding DNA: TGTGCCAGCAGCGCCTGGGACAGTACCAATGAGCAGTTCTTC. Protein product: CASSAWDSTNEQFF.

CDR3 nucleotide sequence: TGTGCCAGCAGCTCATCAGGGGGTTCCGGGGATGGCTACACCTTC. It encodes CASSSSGGSGDGYTF. The chain is built from TRBV7-9 and TRBJ1-2; TRBD1 agrees at 7 bases. Germline assignment: CDR1 SEHNR and CDR2 FQNEAQ (reference sequence). This CDR3 comprises 15 residues. Trimming cost V 4 bases and J 6 bases; bases outside gene matches: 11.

The chain joins TRBV6-4 to TRBJ1-1; 7 positions match TRBD1. The CDR3 has 13 residues. Germline-derived CDR1 and CDR2 are MRHNA and SNTAGT. After removal of 6 bases from V and 1 base from J, the junction contained 2 bases not matched to a gene. The CDR3 sequence is CASSRTGNTEAFF. The CDR3 bases are TGTGCCAGCAGCAGGACAGGGAACACTGAAGCTTTCTTT.

This clone appeared a single time. The chain has TRBV5-1 and TRBJ1-1; 7 bases align to TRBD1. The CDR3 sequence is 15 residues long. The germline V gene has CDR1 SGHRS and CDR2 YFSETQ. V lost 5 bases and J lost 1; bases outside the gene matches: 8. As DNA, the CDR3 is TGCGCCAGCAGAAGAACAGGGGCAGGGAACACTGAAGCTTTCTTT. It yields the protein CASRRTGAGNTEAFF.

This chain connects TRBV3-1 (or the pseudogene TRBV3-2) to TRBJ1-2; TRBD1 agrees at 7 bases. The germline V gene encodes CDR1 LGHDT and CDR2 YNNKEL (reference sequence). V lost 4 bases, J lost 2 bases, and 10 bases stayed unmatched. The CDR3 covers 16 residues. This chain's CDR3 is CASSPPEGARNYGYTF. DNA for the CDR3: TGTGCCAGCAGCCCGCCGGAGGGGGCGCGGAACTATGGCTACACCTTC.

V and J are TRBV5-1 and TRBJ2-1, with TRBD1 identical over 9 bases. Per germline, CDR1 SGHRS and CDR2 YFSETQ. The CDR3 is 18 amino acids. J lost 4 bases, V lost 0 bases, and 11 bases had no gene match. DNA for the CDR3: TGCGCCAGCAGCTTGGCCGGGGGTACAGGGGGCTTTTACAATGAGCAGTTCTTC. Its protein product is CASSLAGGTGGFYNEQFF. Using reference TRBV5-1 and TRBJ2-1 for the parts outside the CDR3, the full variable domain is KAGVTQTPRYLIKTRGQQVTLSCSPISGHRSVSWYQQTPGQGLQFLFEYFSETQRNKGNFPGRFSGRQFSNSRSEMNVSTLELGDSALYLCASSLAGGTGGFYNEQFFGPGTRLTVL.

The chain joins TRBV19 to TRBJ1-1; maybe TRBD1 (5 bases). The ends were cut back, 6 bases at V and 1 base at J, with 12 bases in the middle. CDR3 length: 14 amino acids. CDR1 is LNHDA and CDR2 is SQIVND in the germline V gene (reference sequence). The CDR3 here is CASRQDGKNTEAFF. CDR3 nucleotide sequence: TGTGCCAGTAGACAGGACGGCAAGAACACTGAAGCTTTCTTT.

This chain connects TRBV2 to TRBJ2-7, with a tentative D call TRBD2 (5 bases). The V end was cut by 5 bases, the J end by 6 bases, with 14 bases between. The CDR3 totals 13 residues. Germline CDR1 and CDR2: SNHLY and FYNNEI. This CDR3 reads CASSIYLAGEQYF. As DNA, the CDR3 is TGTGCCAGCAGTATTTATCTAGCAGGCGAGCAGTACTTC.

V and J are TRBV11-2 and TRBJ1-4, with 7 bases matching TRBD1. CDR1 is SGHAT and CDR2 is FQNNGV in the germline V gene. The CDR3 runs 16 residues. After removal of 5 bases from V and 4 bases from J, the junction contained 10 bases not matched to a gene. The CDR3 reads CASSPSPGTDNEKLFF. DNA of the CDR3: TGTGCCAGCAGCCCGTCCCCAGGGACAGATAATGAAAAACTGTTTTTT.

The chain carries TRBV30 and TRBJ1-4; TRBD1 matches 8 bases. With 5 bases clipped from V and 6 bases from J, the junction kept 5 bases outside the gene matches. Germline loops: CDR1 GTSNPN, CDR2 SVGIG (reference sequence). This CDR3 has 13 residues. For the CDR3, the DNA is TGTGCCTGGGATCCGGGACAGGATGAAAAACTGTTTTTT. Its protein is CAWDPGQDEKLFF.

The genes are TRBV11-2 and TRBJ1-2, with a weak D call TRBD1 (5 bases). The CDR3 length is 14 residues. Trimming removed 5 bases at V and 5 bases at J, with 15 bases between. Germline assignment: CDR1 SGHAT and CDR2 FQNNGV. The CDR3 reads CASSAPTTAYGYTF. DNA for the CDR3: TGTGCCAGCAGCGCCCCCACGACAGCTTATGGCTACACCTTC. The whole variable domain, filled in from reference TRBV11-2 and TRBJ1-2, reads EAGVAQSPRYKIIEKRQSVAFWCNPISGHATLYWYQQILGQGPKLLIQFQNNGVVDDSQLPKDRFSAERLKGVDSTLKIQPAKLEDSAVYLCASSAPTTAYGYTFGSGTRLTVV.

The chain uses TRBV4-1 and TRBJ2-2, with 12 bases lining up with TRBD2. Germline lookup yields CDR1 MGHRA and CDR2 YSYEKL. Trimming removed 6 bases from V and 3 bases from J; junction bases left unmatched: 2. This CDR3 is 15 amino acids long. The CDR3 region is CASSRTSGDTGELFF. The CDR3, as DNA: TGCGCCAGCAGTCGGACTAGCGGGGACACCGGGGAGCTGTTTTTT.

The chain recombines TRBV27 with TRBJ1-2; 9 bases fit TRBD1. The CDR3 runs to 16 residues. The germline V gene encodes CDR1 MNHEY and CDR2 SMNVEV (reference sequence). Unmatched junction bases numbered 9, after V lost 5 bases and J lost 2 bases. The CDR3 DNA is TGTGCCAGCAGTACATGGGGACAGGGCGTGAACTATGGCTACACCTTC. This encodes CASSTWGQGVNYGYTF.

The chain employs TRBV6-1 and TRBJ1-3; TRBD1 matches 11 bases. With 0 bases clipped from V and 3 bases from J, the junction kept 10 bases outside the gene matches. The CDR3 runs 19 residues. CDR1 is MNHNS and CDR2 is SASEGT in the germline V gene. The CDR3 here is CASSEAKSDRGHYGNTIYF. As DNA, the CDR3 is TGTGCCAGCAGTGAAGCCAAGTCGGACAGGGGGCATTATGGAAACACCATATATTTT.

The chain carries TRBV10-2 and TRBJ2-5; tentative D call: TRBD1 (6 bases). The CDR3 is 14 amino acids. V gave up 0 bases and J gave up 4 bases, with 9 bases separating them. The germline gives CDR1 WSHSY, CDR2 SAAADI. The CDR3 protein is CASSESPGAETQYF. The CDR3 DNA sequence: TGCGCCAGCAGTGAGTCGCCAGGGGCAGAGACCCAGTACTTC.